The T cell receptor beta chain under discussion was sequenced for a study of shared clonotypes between healthy human individuals. About the research overall: Each donor's CD8 memory used one plate, CD8 naive two, each CD4 subset three.

About this clone itself: Its antigen remains unidentified.

The CDR3 length is 15 residues. The trim removed 0 bases at V and 5 bases at J, leaving 6 bases unmatched. The germline V gene encodes CDR1 MNHEY and CDR2 SMNVEV (reference sequence). Overall study results and limits: Non-shared clonotypes had lower generation probabilities than clonotypes shared by all four sorted-subset donors. Naive CD4 clonotypes overlapped across several donors at approximately 5.5%.

Those who donated were healthy HIV-negative adults, with no recent acute infections or vaccinations reported. Clones were read by immunoSEQ multiplex PCR, and TCRdb kept only the in-frame ones, dropping some. The sample includes some 650,000 clones, 95% to 98% seen only once; the top ten take 0.055% to 0.07%. The rearrangement uses TRBV27 and TRBJ1-1; 7 bases map to TRBD1. Sequenced sample: naive CD4+ T cells sorted from blood. Described subset: CD45RA+ positively selected. This TCR was recovered from a woman aged 25 to 45 in good health. The CDR3 nucleotides read TGTGCCAGCAGTTTATCTGAGGGGGCGGTGACTGAAGCTTTCTTT. This gives the protein CASSLSEGAVTEAFF.